The rows below give T cell receptor beta chains drawn from one sample of a study of T cell repertoires in cytomegalovirus infection. TCRdb independently ran MiXCR on the reads; one entry per CDR3 protein. The sample yields more than 500,000 distinct CDR3 sequences, more than 15% seen once. Sequenced sample: CD8+ T cells from PBMCs. These receptors came from a human donor in good health (CMV status not recorded). Some clones in this sample may be carry-over from other donors' samples. The CDR3 runs from the conserved cysteine through the conserved F or W. The order of the fields is CDR3 length, D gene, clone size, J gene, V gene, CDR3 DNA, CDR3 protein. The D gene is left open where the match is weak. Clone size is not always given. Where it is, it says once, few, many or a class for expanded clones.

17 TRBD1 - TRBJ2-7 TRBV6-5 TGTGCCAGCAGCCAGCCATTGCAACCGGGACAGGGTAGGGAGCAGTACTTC CASSQPLQPGQGREQYF
15 TRBD2 many TRBJ2-1 TRBV5-4 TGTGCCAGCAGCTTGGGTTGGGGGGGTCGGAATGAGCAGTTCTTC CASSLGWGGRNEQFF
14 TRBD1 - TRBJ1-2 TRBV27 TGTGCCAGCAGGCTAGGACAGGGAGATTCGGGCTACACCTTC CASRLGQGDSGYTF
15 - - TRBJ1-5 TRBV4-1 TGCGCCAGCAGCCCAGGGGTTTATAGCAATCAGCCCCAGCATTTT CASSPGVYSNQPQHF
16 - many TRBJ2-2 TRBV7-7 TGTGCTAGCAGCCTAGAGGCCCCGGGAAGTACCGGGGAGCTGTTTTTT CASSLEAPGSTGELFF
17 - many TRBJ1-1 TRBV7-9 TGTGCCAGCAGCGAAGACAGGTGGGGGGAGCGAAACACTGAAGCTTTCTTT CASSEDRWGERNTEAFF
15 TRBD1 few TRBJ1-1 TRBV7-6 TGTGCCAGCAGCCATACGACAGGGCTAAACACTGAAGCTTTCTTT CASSHTTGLNTEAFF
15 TRBD1 many TRBJ1-1 TRBV7-9 TGTGCCAGCACTTCTCTGACAGGGTTCATCCCTGAAGCTTTCTTT CASTSLTGFIPEAFF
16 TRBD2 few TRBJ2-1 TRBV28 TGTGCCAGCAGTCCCCTCCTAGCGGGAACCTACAATGAGCAGTTCTTC CASSPLLAGTYNEQFF
12 - - TRBJ2-1 TRBV28 TGTGCCAGCAGTTTTTCTCTAGGGGAGCAGTTCTTC CASSFSLGEQFF
15 - many TRBJ2-2 TRBV27 TGTGCCAGCAGCCCCGGGACGGAGAACACCGGGGAGCTGTTTTTT CASSPGTENTGELFF
17 TRBD2 many TRBJ2-3 TRBV7-8 TGTGCCAGCAGCCCTTCTATGATGGGGGGGATCACAGATACGCAGTATTTT CASSPSMMGGITDTQYF
14 TRBD1 many TRBJ1-4 TRBV27 TGTGCCAGCAGTTCACAGGGGCGCCAGGAAAAACTGTTTTTT CASSSQGRQEKLFF